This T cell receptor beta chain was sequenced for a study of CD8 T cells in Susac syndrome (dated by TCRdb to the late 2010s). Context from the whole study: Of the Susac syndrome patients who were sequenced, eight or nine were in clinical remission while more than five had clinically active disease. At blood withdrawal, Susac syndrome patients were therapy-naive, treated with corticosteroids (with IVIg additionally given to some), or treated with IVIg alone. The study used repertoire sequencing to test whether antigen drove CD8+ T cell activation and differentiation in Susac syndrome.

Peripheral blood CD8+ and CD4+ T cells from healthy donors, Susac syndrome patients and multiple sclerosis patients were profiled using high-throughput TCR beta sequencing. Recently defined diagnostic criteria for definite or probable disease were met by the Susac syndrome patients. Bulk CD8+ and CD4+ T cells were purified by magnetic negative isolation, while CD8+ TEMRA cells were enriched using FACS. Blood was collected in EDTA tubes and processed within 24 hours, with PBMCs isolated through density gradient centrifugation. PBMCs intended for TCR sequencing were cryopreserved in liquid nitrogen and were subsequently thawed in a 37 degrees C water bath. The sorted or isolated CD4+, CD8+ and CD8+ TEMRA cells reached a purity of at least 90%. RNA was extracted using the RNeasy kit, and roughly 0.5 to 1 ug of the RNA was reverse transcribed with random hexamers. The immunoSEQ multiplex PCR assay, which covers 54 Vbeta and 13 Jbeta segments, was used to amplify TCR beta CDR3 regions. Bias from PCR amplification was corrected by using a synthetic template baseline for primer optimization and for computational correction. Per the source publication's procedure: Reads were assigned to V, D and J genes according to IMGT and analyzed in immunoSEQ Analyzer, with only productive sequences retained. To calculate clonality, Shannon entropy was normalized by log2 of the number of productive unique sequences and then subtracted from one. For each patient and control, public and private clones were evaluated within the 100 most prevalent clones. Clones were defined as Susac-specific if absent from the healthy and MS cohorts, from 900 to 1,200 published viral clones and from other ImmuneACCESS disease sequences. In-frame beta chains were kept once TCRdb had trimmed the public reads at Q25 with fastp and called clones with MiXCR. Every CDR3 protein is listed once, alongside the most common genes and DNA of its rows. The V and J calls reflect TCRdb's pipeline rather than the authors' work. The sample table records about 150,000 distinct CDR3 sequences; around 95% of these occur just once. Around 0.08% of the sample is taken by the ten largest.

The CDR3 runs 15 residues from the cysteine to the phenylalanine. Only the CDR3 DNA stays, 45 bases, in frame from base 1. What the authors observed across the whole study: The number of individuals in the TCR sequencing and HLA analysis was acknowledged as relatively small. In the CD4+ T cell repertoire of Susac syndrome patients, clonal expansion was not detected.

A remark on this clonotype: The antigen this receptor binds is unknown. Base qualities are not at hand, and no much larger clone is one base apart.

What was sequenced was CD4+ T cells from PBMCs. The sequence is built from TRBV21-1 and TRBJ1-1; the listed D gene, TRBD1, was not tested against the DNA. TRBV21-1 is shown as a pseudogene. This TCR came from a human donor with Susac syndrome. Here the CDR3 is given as CASSTPQGVNTEAFF. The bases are TGTGCCAGCAGCACCCCACAGGGTGTGAACACTGAAGCTTTCTTT.